This is a list of T cell receptor beta chains from one sample in a study of blood T cells in healthy people across ages. Via MiXCR, TCRdb re-called the 5' RACE reads, giving one row per CDR3 protein. Among roughly 1.9 million distinct CDR3 sequences listed, more than 35% were seen once. The sample was blood. The receptors were gathered from a human donor in good health. CDR3s include the opening cysteine and the closing phenylalanine or tryptophan. Each record gives: D gene, J gene, clone size, V gene, CDR3 protein, CDR3 DNA. D genes are given only for firm matches. Rows may omit the clone size; those that give it use once, few, many or a size class.

. | TRBJ1-2 | few | TRBV7-2 | CASSLEGQINYGYTF | TGTGCCAGCAGCTTAGAGGGACAAATCAACTATGGCTACACCTTC
. | TRBJ1-2 | many | TRBV4-3 | CASSQGTGGPLSYGYTF | TGCGCCAGCAGCCAAGGGACGGGGGGCCCGTTAAGCTATGGCTACACCTTC
. | TRBJ2-4 | . | TRBV5-6 | CASSPTIPSDIQYF | TGTGCCAGCAGCCCCACCATCCCTAGTGACATTCAGTACTTC
. | TRBJ1-2 | few | TRBV7-2 | CASSLGFDWSLIYGYTF | TGTGCCAGCAGCTTAGGATTCGACTGGTCCCTTATCTATGGCTACACCTTC
. | TRBJ2-3 | . | TRBV20-1 | CSATVPRWGAPDTQYF | TGCAGTGCTACGGTCCCTCGTTGGGGCGCTCCCGATACGCAGTATTTT
. | TRBJ2-1 | . | TRBV7-2 | CASSLNGASSYNEQFF | TGTGCCAGCAGCTTAAACGGGGCGAGCTCCTACAATGAGCAGTTCTTC
. | TRBJ2-1 | few | TRBV4-1 | CASSQPNEGSEQFF | TGCGCCAGCAGCCAGCCAAACGAAGGGAGTGAGCAGTTCTTC
. | TRBJ2-1 | few | TRBV9 | CASSVGAILVNEQFF | TGTGCCAGCAGCGTAGGGGCTATCCTAGTCAATGAGCAGTTCTTC
. | TRBJ2-7 | many | TRBV2 | CASRGDSYEQYF | TGTGCCAGCAGGGGAGACTCCTACGAGCAGTACTTC
. | TRBJ2-7 | . | TRBV29-1 | CSVDKGVGDYYEQYF | TGCAGCGTTGATAAGGGGGTAGGGGATTACTACGAGCAGTACTTC
TRBD2 | TRBJ2-1 | few | TRBV20-1 | CSARSPGLAGYQFF | TGCAGTGCTAGATCCCCGGGGCTAGCGGGCTACCAGTTCTTC
. | TRBJ1-1 | . | TRBV7-2 | CASSFQGSAEAFF | TGTGCCAGCAGCTTCCAGGGGTCCGCTGAAGCTTTCTTT
. | TRBJ1-2 | . | TRBV20-1 | CSAKGQRLGYTF | TGCAGTGCTAAAGGGCAGCGATTGGGCTACACCTTC
. | TRBJ2-4 | . | TRBV6-1 | CASRGGGVAQNIQYF | TGTGCCAGCAGGGGGGGTGGGGTGGCTCAAAACATTCAGTACTTC
. | TRBJ2-7 | . | TRBV5-5 | CASNLRGTQEPQYF | TGTGCCAGCAACTTGAGAGGGACCCAAGAGCCCCAGTACTTC
TRBD1 | TRBJ1-2 | . | TRBV5-6 | CASSLYRTGNNYGYTF | TGTGCCAGCAGCCTATACCGGACAGGGAATAACTATGGCTACACCTTC
. | TRBJ2-3 | once | TRBV7-2 | CASSSDRWGTDTQYF | TGTGCCAGCAGCTCCGACCGGTGGGGGACGGATACGCAGTATTTT
TRBD1 | TRBJ2-2 | . | TRBV6-6 | CASSRDRGHTGELFF | TGTGCCAGCAGCAGGGACAGGGGACACACCGGGGAGCTGTTTTTT
. | TRBJ1-3 | . | TRBV6-5 | CASSYGRRYSGNTIYF | TGTGCCAGCAGTTACGGACGGAGATACTCTGGAAACACCATATATTTT
. | TRBJ2-1 | . | TRBV4-3 | CASSQGLGVSAYNEQFF | TGCGCCAGCAGCCAAGGTCTTGGCGTTTCGGCCTACAATGAGCAGTTCTTC
. | TRBJ2-7 | few | TRBV28 | CASSFNSPKPSYEQYF | TGTGCCAGCAGTTTTAATTCACCAAAACCCTCCTACGAGCAGTACTTC
. | TRBJ1-2 | few | TRBV7-9 | CASSAEDRANYGYTF | TGTGCCAGCAGCGCAGAGGACAGAGCTAACTATGGCTACACCTTC
TRBD2 | TRBJ2-5 | . | TRBV2 | CASSERVAGGETQYF | TGTGCCAGCAGTGAGAGAGTTGCGGGAGGAGAGACCCAGTACTTC
TRBD1 | TRBJ2-7 | . | TRBV6-2/TRBV6-3 | CASRTDRYGEQYF | TGTGCCAGCAGGACGGACAGGTACGGCGAGCAGTACTTC
. | TRBJ2-3 | . | TRBV3-1 | CASSPPHAGSTDTQYF | TGTGCCAGCAGCCCGCCCCACGCGGGTAGCACAGATACGCAGTATTTT
. | TRBJ2-7 | . | TRBV11-2 | CASSLQGGTPYEQYF | TGTGCCAGCAGCTTACAGGGGGGCACCCCCTACGAGCAGTACTTC
TRBD2 | TRBJ2-3 | . | TRBV3-1 | CASSQACAASGGESSTDTQYF | TGTGCCAGCAGCCAAGCCTGTGCGGCTAGCGGGGGGGAGTCGAGCACAGATACGCAGTATTTT
. | TRBJ1-1 | . | TRBV13 | CASSLGPEGEAFF | TGTGCCAGCAGCTTAGGGCCGGAGGGTGAAGCTTTCTTT
. | TRBJ1-2 | few | TRBV5-5 | CASSRYRAYGYTF | TGTGCCAGCAGCCGATACAGGGCCTATGGCTACACCTTC
. | TRBJ2-6 | few | TRBV9 | CASSVTPGANVLTF | TGTGCCAGCAGCGTCACCCCTGGGGCCAACGTCCTGACTTTC
. | TRBJ2-3 | many | TRBV10-3 | CAISDRVREGADTQYF | TGTGCCATCAGTGACAGAGTACGAGAGGGGGCAGATACGCAGTATTTT
TRBD1 | TRBJ1-2 | . | TRBV6-5 | CASSYRDRGRYGYTF | TGTGCCAGCAGTTACCGGGACAGGGGGCGATATGGCTACACCTTC